This T cell receptor beta chain was recovered during a study of T-cell memory formation after mild COVID-19. Overall study: Largely donor-specific TCR clusters were found.

This CDR3 is 18 amino acids long. The J segment lost 5 bases and the V segment lost 0 bases, leaving 10 bases of the junction unmatched. Germline CDR1 reads MNHEY; CDR2 reads SVGEGT. Constant-segment primers served in 5'RACE that generated TCR alpha and TCR beta cDNA libraries bearing sample barcodes and UMIs. Using its own MiXCR run on the 5' RACE reads, TCRdb lists one record per CDR3 protein. Of roughly 100,000 distinct CDR3 sequences in the sample, more than 12% were seen once. Regarding this clonotype: Its specificity is not known.

Points from the study as a whole: Some responding clones appeared in pre-infection memory, suggesting cross-reactive memory joined. Confirmation was lacking for SARS-CoV-2 specificity of second-wave clones that peaked on day 37.

The chain links TRBV6-2 or TRBV6-3 to TRBJ2-5; TRBD2 aligns across 12 bases. The sample comprised PBMCs or a T cell subset sorted from them (not recorded which). The origin of this receptor is a man aged 18 to 30 who had mild COVID-19 (a few samples of this study predate the infection). Cell type and time point are not known. The CDR3 reads CASSYSPSGGVVQETQYF. DNA for the CDR3: TGTGCCAGCAGTTACTCCCCTAGCGGGGGGGTGGTCCAGGAGACCCAGTACTTC.